The T cell receptor beta chain under discussion was sequenced for a study of early stage breast cancer tumors. CDR1 SGHTA and CDR2 FQGNSA come from the germline V gene. This CDR3 comprises 14 residues. V trimming: 5 bases; J trimming: 3 bases; junction bases outside the gene matches: 3. As for this clone: A much larger clone lies one base from this, so it may be a read error.

TCRdb keeps only in-frame clones here, not all; method: immunoSEQ multiplex PCR. The sample records 40,000 to 60,000 clones, about 80% being singletons. The chain recombines TRBV7-2 with TRBJ2-3; 9 nucleotides match TRBD1. Sequencing was performed on blood. This sequence originates from a person between 50 and 60 years old with breast cancer. The CDR3 reads CASSPGQGTDTQYF. The CDR3 coding sequence is TGTGCCAGCAGCCCGGGACAGGGAACAGATACGCAGTATTTT.